Below are 26 T cell receptor beta chains sequenced from a single sample in a study of graft-versus-host responses after intestinal transplantation. Sequenced by immunoSEQ multiplex PCR; TCRdb stores in-frame clones only, minus some. The sample yields tens of thousands of clones, roughly 90% seen once. These TCRs are of unknown antigen specificity. This material consisted of unstimulated CD8+ T cells sorted from spleen or lymph node cells, taken before intestinal transplant. The receptor source for this set is a human donor who received an intestinal transplant.

This clone was seen once. The CDR3 is CASSNGGFDEQFF. The CDR3, as DNA: TGCGCCAGCAGCAACGGAGGGTTCGATGAGCAGTTCTTC. The chain joins TRBV5-1 to TRBJ2-1; tentatively, D is TRBD2 (6 bases). CDR3 length: 13 amino acids. Germline-derived CDR1 and CDR2 are SGHRS and YFSETQ. The V gene lost 4 bases and the J gene lost 8 bases, with 13 bases spanning the gap.

This clone was recorded a few times. This chain joins TRBV28 and TRBJ2-3, with TRBD2 matching over 11 bases. The CDR3 loop spans 16 amino acids. CDR1 is MDHEN and CDR2 is SYDVKM in the germline V gene. V shed 5 bases, J shed 2 bases, and the junction held 6 bases outside the gene matches. The CDR3 nucleotides are TGTGCCAGCAGTGCCGGGACTAGCGGTTTCACAGATACGCAGTATTTT. It is translated as CASSAGTSGFTDTQYF.

The rearrangement uses TRBV30 and TRBJ1-2; maybe TRBD1 (6 bases). Germline V gene sequence: CDR1 GTSNPN, CDR2 SVGIG (reference sequence). The CDR3 runs to 10 residues. CDR3 amino acids: CVARGYGYTF. For the CDR3, the DNA is TGTGTCGCGAGGGGGTATGGCTACACCTTC.

This chain connects TRBV19 to TRBJ1-5; D might be TRBD1 (5 bases). CDR3 length: 16 residues. Germline assignment: CDR1 LNHDA and CDR2 SQIVND (reference sequence). V dropped 3 bases and J dropped 2 bases, with 14 bases sitting between them. The CDR3 region has the DNA TGTGCCAGTAGTATCATCGGGGGAGGGGGCAATCAGCCCCAGCATTTT. Its protein product is CASSIIGGGGNQPQHF.

The gene calls are TRBV27 and TRBJ2-3, with TRBD1 as a possible D gene (6 bases). The V gene lost 0 bases and the J gene lost 4 bases, with 8 bases spanning the gap. Germline values: CDR1 MNHEY, CDR2 SMNVEV (reference sequence). The length of the CDR3 is 14 residues. In DNA form, the CDR3 reads TGTGCCAGCAGTTTATCACAGGGAGCAGATACGCAGTATTTT. Translation: CASSLSQGADTQYF.

CDR3 residues: CASSLNRGDTEAFF. The CDR3 bases are TGTGCCAGCAGCTTAAACAGGGGGGACACTGAAGCTTTCTTT. The chain employs TRBV7-3 and TRBJ1-1; TRBD1 aligns across 8 bases. CDR1 SGHTA and CDR2 FQGTGA come from the germline V gene. With V trimmed by 1 base and J by 3 bases, 1 base remained unmatched. This CDR3 comprises 14 residues.

The rearrangement uses TRBV10-1 and TRBJ2-7, with a tentative D call TRBD1 (6 bases). Germline CDR1 and CDR2: WNHNN and SYGVQD (reference sequence). Trimming removed 9 bases at V and 10 bases at J, with 25 bases between. The CDR3 is 14 amino acids. The CDR3 DNA reads TGCGCCAGACCTACAGGGAGTAGGTTGGTTGGACAGTACTTC. Protein product: CARPTGSRLVGQYF.

This clone occurred once. This chain connects TRBV27 to TRBJ1-3, with D unresolved. The CDR3 runs to 13 residues. V was pared by 4 bases and J by 0 bases, with 4 bases between. Per the germline V gene, CDR1 is MNHEY and CDR2 is SMNVEV (reference sequence). The CDR3 here is CASSSDSGNTIYF. The CDR3 DNA reads as TGTGCCAGCAGTTCAGACTCTGGAAACACCATATATTTT.

The chain combines TRBV7-9 with TRBJ1-4, with D maybe TRBD1 (5 bases). CDR3 length: 13 residues. Trimming removed 3 bases at V and 6 bases at J, with 8 bases between. From germline, CDR1 is SEHNR and CDR2 FQNEAQ (reference sequence). The CDR3 region has the DNA TGTGCCAGCAGCTTTCCGGGGGATGAAAAACTGTTTTTT. Translated, it gives CASSFPGDEKLFF.

The rearrangement joins TRBV5-6 to TRBJ2-1; 9 nucleotides align to TRBD1. The CDR3 covers 14 residues. Per germline, CDR1 SGHDT and CDR2 YYEEEE. J lost 6 bases, V lost 0 bases, and 1 base had no gene match. In DNA, the CDR3 is TGTGCCAGCAGCTTGGGGGACAGGGCCAATGAGCAGTTCTTC. Translating gives CASSLGDRANEQFF.

The chain recombines TRBV28 with TRBJ2-7; TRBD1 matches 7 bases. CDR1 MDHEN and CDR2 SYDVKM come from the germline V gene. The J segment lost 4 bases and the V segment lost 3 bases, leaving 15 bases of the junction unmatched. This CDR3 is 17 amino acids long. CDR3 in DNA: TGTGCCAGCAGTTTCGGAGGCTGGGGTTCAGGGGGATACGAGCAGTACTTC. Translated: CASSFGGWGSGGYEQYF.

The rearrangement uses TRBV7-6 and TRBJ2-2, with D maybe TRBD1 (5 bases). Trimming left V 2 bases short and J 5 bases short, with 6 bases between. The CDR3 covers 13 residues. The germline CDR1 and CDR2 sequences are SGHVS and FNYEAQ. The CDR3 DNA reads as TGTGCCAGCAGCTTAAAGGGGACCGGGGAGCTGTTTTTT. Amino acid sequence: CASSLKGTGELFF.

The chain carries TRBV18 and TRBJ2-7, with 7 bases aligning to TRBD1. Germline V lookup: CDR1 KGHSH, CDR2 LQKENI. This CDR3 has 13 residues. The V segment lost 6 bases and the J segment 2 bases; nucleotides outside the gene matches: 4. The CDR3 DNA sequence: TGTGCCAGCTCCGGGACAGAGGCCTACGAGCAGTACTTC. Protein sequence: CASSGTEAYEQYF.

The chain carries TRBV10-3 and TRBJ2-3; D is possibly TRBD1 (5 bases). V lost 6 bases and J lost 2, with 15 bases in between. CDR3 length: 15 residues. Germline V CDR1 and CDR2: ENHRY, SYGVKD. CDR3 loop: CAISDIQDNTDTQYF. CDR3 in DNA: TGTGCCATCAGCGATATACAGGATAACACAGATACGCAGTATTTT.

This chain uses TRBV27 with TRBJ2-1, with TRBD2 identical over 11 bases. This CDR3 region has 14 residues. Germline V gene data show CDR1 as MNHEY and CDR2 as SMNVEV (reference sequence). V dropped 11 bases and J dropped 7; count of bases not matched to a gene: 10. The CDR3 is CAVVTSGRPNEQFF. CDR3 sequence (DNA): TGTGCCGTAGTCACTAGCGGGAGACCTAATGAGCAGTTCTTC.

This sequence joins TRBV27 and TRBJ2-1; 8 bases line up with TRBD2. Germline trimming cut 5 bases from V and 1 base from J; bases unmatched to any gene: 7. CDR3 size: 16 residues. Germline loops: CDR1 MNHEY, CDR2 SMNVEV (reference sequence). CDR3 region: CASSPPSGGSYNEQFF. The CDR3 DNA reads as TGTGCCAGCAGTCCGCCCAGCGGGGGTTCCTACAATGAGCAGTTCTTC.

The rearrangement uses TRBV27 and TRBJ1-4; maybe TRBD1 (6 bases). This CDR3 spans 16 amino acids. CDR1 is MNHEY, CDR2 SMNVEV, per germline (reference sequence). The germline V and J ends were trimmed by 8 bases and 4 bases, with 20 bases remaining between them. For the CDR3, the DNA is TGTGCCAGCGCCCGGGCAGGGGCCGCCCTTAATGAAAAACTGTTTTTT. It is translated as CASARAGAALNEKLFF.

This chain uses TRBV28 with TRBJ1-5, with 8 positions matching TRBD1. The germline CDR1 and CDR2 sequences are MDHEN and SYDVKM. This CDR3 spans 14 amino acids. J was trimmed by 7 bases and V by 3 bases; bases with no gene match: 5. The CDR3, as DNA: TGTGCCAGCAGTTTGCAGGGGGCTGAGCAGCCCCAGCATTTT. Encoded protein: CASSLQGAEQPQHF.

This clone was counted once. V gene TRBV29-1 combines with J gene TRBJ2-7; 9 bases match TRBD1. V shed 7 bases and J 2 bases; nucleotides not matched to a gene: 3. The CDR3 has 12 amino acids. The germline CDR1 and CDR2 sequences are SQVTM and ANQGSEA. CDR3 in amino acids: CSARQGAYEQYF. For the CDR3, the DNA is TGCAGCGCGAGACAGGGGGCCTACGAGCAGTACTTC.

V is TRBV5-1 and J is TRBJ2-2; maybe TRBD1 (6 bases). The CDR3 consists of 16 residues. CDR1 and CDR2 from the germline V gene are SGHRS and YFSETQ. The ends were cut back, 4 bases at V and 4 bases at J, with 17 bases in the middle. The CDR3 spells CASSPQQGRPTGELFF. The CDR3 bases are TGCGCCAGCAGCCCGCAACAGGGCCGGCCCACCGGGGAGCTGTTTTTT.

This clone was counted only a few times. The V gene is TRBV6-1, the J gene TRBJ2-7; D possibly corresponds to TRBD2 (7 bases). This CDR3 region has 15 residues. Trimming pared 1 base from V and 4 bases from J, leaving 14 bases between. Germline CDR1 MNHNS, CDR2 SASEGT. For the CDR3, the DNA is TGTGCCAGCAGTGAAGGCGAGGGAGGGGGATACGAGCAGTACTTC. This sequence encodes CASSEGEGGGYEQYF.

V usage is TRBV10-2 and J usage is TRBJ2-5, with 7 bases fitting TRBD1. The end of the DNA aligns better with TRBJ2-7, so the J call may be wrong. CDR1 and CDR2 (germline): WSHSY, SAAADI. The CDR3 loop spans 14 amino acids. CDR3 in amino acids: CASSESRQGHEQYF. The DNA for the CDR3 is TGCGCCAGCAGTGAGTCGCGACAGGGACACGAGCAGTACTTC.

This clone turned up a few times. The J gene is TRBJ2-1, the V gene TRBV5-4; a weak D match, TRBD2 (5 bases). Per germline, CDR1 SGHNT and CDR2 YYREEE (reference sequence). Trimming pared 5 bases from V and 3 bases from J, leaving 15 bases between. The CDR3 consists of 15 residues. The CDR3 reads CASSEGLRRYNEQFF. CDR3 in DNA: TGTGCCAGCAGTGAAGGACTGAGGCGCTACAATGAGCAGTTCTTC. Drawing the rest from reference TRBV5-4 and TRBJ2-1, the complete variable domain is ETGVTQSPTHLIKTRGQQVTLRCSSQSGHNTVSWYQQALGQGPQFIFQYYREEENGRGNFPPRFSGLQFPNYSSELNVNALELDDSALYLCASSEGLRRYNEQFFGPGTRLTVL.

The chain is built from TRBV28 and TRBJ1-2; D remains unclear. CDR3 length: 14 amino acids. V lost 1 base and J 4 bases, leaving 10 bases between the germline ends. Germline V gene sequence: CDR1 MDHEN, CDR2 SYDVKM. The CDR3: CASSLSPLLYGYTF. DNA of the CDR3: TGTGCCAGCAGTTTATCACCACTCCTCTATGGCTACACCTTC.

The chain is built from TRBV5-6 and TRBJ1-5; 8 bases line up with TRBD1. Germline CDR1 reads SGHDT; CDR2 reads YYEEEE. CDR3 length equals 17 residues. V was clipped by 1 base and J by 4 bases; unmatched bases: 10. The CDR3 bases are TGTGCCAGCAGCTTGCGGGACAGGAAGGGGGCAAATCAGCCCCAGCATTTT. Translated, it gives CASSLRDRKGANQPQHF.

The chain recombines TRBV2 with TRBJ2-7; D might be TRBD2 (6 bases). CDR1 and CDR2 (germline): SNHLY, FYNNEI. V was shortened by 6 bases and J by 4 bases, with 25 bases between the two germline ends. This CDR3 comprises 17 residues. CDR3 bases: TGTGCCAGCAGCCCCGCGGCCCGGGCGGCTAGCGTTTACGAGCAGTACTTC. This sequence encodes CASSPAARAASVYEQYF.